These 23 T cell receptor beta chains came from one sample sequenced in a study of cytomegalovirus exposure and HLA in healthy donors. Use of 60 Vbeta and 13 Jbeta primers characterized the PCR. Clones were read by immunoSEQ multiplex PCR, and TCRdb kept only the in-frame ones, dropping some. The table lists 130,000 to 150,000 clones, around 86% of them singletons. The source material was PBMCs. Source of these receptors: a woman aged 25 to 45 in good health and CMV-seronegative.

On this clone: The junction does not match germline at one end; this may be a read error. The rearrangement links TRBV7-9 to TRBJ2-7; D uncertain. In germline, CDR1 is SEHNR, CDR2 FQNEAQ (reference sequence). The CDR3 extends over 13 amino acids. The CDR3 nucleotides are TGTTCCAGCAGCTTAGCCCTTTTCTACGAGCAGTACTTC. Its translation is CSSSLALFYEQYF. The full variable domain, completed using reference TRBV7-9 and TRBJ2-7, is DTGVSQNPRHKITKRGQNVTFRCDPISEHNRLYWYRQTLGQGPEFLTYFQNEAQLEKSRLLSDRFSAERPKGSFSTLEIQRTEQGDSAMYLCSSSLALFYEQYFGPGTRLTVT.

This chain uses TRBV5-3 with TRBJ2-2, with 11 bases fitting TRBD1. TRBV5-3 is known as an ORF, though its function is uncertain. Losses at the gene ends were 2 bases for V and 4 bases for J; bases not matched to a gene: 4. The CDR3 is made up of 16 amino acids. The DNA of the CDR3 is TGTGCCAGAAGCTTAAGCGGGACAGGGGGCACCGGGGAGCTGTTTTTT. Amino acid sequence: CARSLSGTGGTGELFF.

V gene TRBV7-9 combines with J gene TRBJ2-7, with TRBD2 identical over 9 bases. V lost 8 bases, J lost 2 bases, and 7 bases stayed unmatched. The CDR3 sequence is 14 residues long. The germline V gene has CDR1 SEHNR and CDR2 FQNEAQ (reference sequence). CDR3 amino acids: CASSVSGRTYEQYF. CDR3 DNA sequence: TGTGCCAGCTCCGTGAGCGGGAGGACCTACGAGCAGTACTTC.

V gene TRBV18 combines with J gene TRBJ2-5, with D possibly TRBD2 on 6 matching bases. The CDR3 covers 14 residues. The germline V gene has CDR1 KGHSH and CDR2 LQKENI. Trimming pared 3 bases from V and 5 bases from J, leaving 13 bases between. CDR3: CASSPLSEGETQYF. The DNA of the CDR3 is TGTGCCAGCTCACCCCTATCGGAGGGGGAGACCCAGTACTTC.

The chain combines TRBV14 with TRBJ2-7, with D unresolved. Trimming took off 5 bases at V and 0 bases at J, with 11 bases between the two ends. Per the germline V gene, CDR1 is SGHDN and CDR2 is FVKESK. There are 14 residues in the CDR3. The CDR3 DNA reads TGTGCCAGCAGCTTATCCCCCGTCTCCTACGAGCAGTACTTC. This encodes CASSLSPVSYEQYF.

This clone was counted a single time. The chain combines TRBV5-3 with TRBJ1-2; 8 positions match TRBD1. TRBV5-3 is an ORF, with its function uncertain. The CDR3 is 11 residues long. V trimming: 9 bases; J trimming: 6 bases; junction bases outside the gene matches: 4. DNA of the CDR3: TGTGCCACCATGACAGGGGATGGCTACACCTTC. Translating it yields CATMTGDGYTF.

This clone was seen a single time. The CDR3 nucleotides are TGTGCCAGCAGCCCGGTACAGTCGATCACCGGGGAGCTGTTTTTT. Translated, it gives CASSPVQSITGELFF. The chain combines TRBV5-4 with TRBJ2-2; D ambiguous. Trimming shortened V by 4 bases and J by 4 bases, and 14 bases separated the two germline ends. Germline V CDR1 and CDR2: SGHNT, YYREEE (reference sequence). CDR3 length equals 15 residues.

V is TRBV4-1 and J is TRBJ1-5, with a weak D call TRBD1 (5 bases). The germline V gene encodes CDR1 MGHRA and CDR2 YSYEKL. V lost 0 bases and J lost 2, with 5 bases in between. The CDR3 sequence is 14 residues long. CDR3 loop: CASSQDRGNQPQHF. CDR3 DNA sequence: TGCGCCAGCAGCCAAGACAGGGGCAATCAGCCCCAGCATTTT.

There are a few counts of this clone. This rearrangement joins TRBV20-1 to TRBJ1-2, with 7 positions matching TRBD1. Trimming removed 6 bases from V and 7 bases from J; junction bases left unmatched: 5. The CDR3 totals 11 residues. Germline CDR1 DFQATT, CDR2 SNEGSKA (reference sequence). The CDR3 spells CSASDRVGYTF. As DNA, the CDR3 is TGCAGTGCCAGTGACAGGGTTGGCTACACCTTC.

On this clone: Germline is not matched at one junction end, which may reflect a read error. The gene calls are TRBV7-9 and TRBJ2-1; possibly TRBD1 for D (7 bases). Germline CDR1 reads SEHNR; CDR2 reads FQNEAQ (reference sequence). This CDR3 comprises 12 residues. Written as DNA, the CDR3 is TGTTCCAGCAGCCAGGGGGGCATTGAGCAGTTCTTC. This gives the protein CSSSQGGIEQFF. The whole variable domain, filled in from reference TRBV7-9 and TRBJ2-1, reads DTGVSQNPRHKITKRGQNVTFRCDPISEHNRLYWYRQTLGQGPEFLTYFQNEAQLEKSRLLSDRFSAERPKGSFSTLEIQRTEQGDSAMYLCSSSQGGIEQFFGPGTRLTVL.

The V and J genes are TRBV5-4 and TRBJ2-7, with D unresolved. Germline CDR1 is SGHNT and CDR2 is YYREEE (reference sequence). The CDR3 totals 14 residues. Trimming stripped 1 base from V and 0 bases from J, with 8 bases between. The CDR3 coding sequence is TGTGCCAGCAGCTTGTGGGCCGCCTCCTACGAGCAGTACTTC. Its translation: CASSLWAASYEQYF.

The genes are TRBV18 and TRBJ1-4, with no clear D. Germline CDR1 is KGHSH and CDR2 is LQKENI. The ends were cut back, 3 bases at V and 2 bases at J, with 7 bases in the middle. The CDR3 length is 14 residues. The CDR3 nucleotides read TGTGCCAGCTCACCCCAACGGACTAATGAAAAACTGTTTTTT. It yields the protein CASSPQRTNEKLFF.

This clone was recorded once. This chain joins TRBV7-2 and TRBJ1-4, with D maybe TRBD1 (5 bases). V dropped 3 bases and J dropped 8 bases, with 22 bases sitting between them. The CDR3 totals 17 residues. The V gene's germline CDR1 is SGHTA and CDR2 FQGNSA. CDR3 protein: CASSLGDPRGGLEKLFF. CDR3 DNA sequence: TGTGCCAGCAGCTTGGGGGACCCGCGGGGCGGCTTAGAAAAACTGTTTTTT.

The gene calls are TRBV29-1 and TRBJ1-5; 7 bases align to TRBD1. Germline values: CDR1 SQVTM, CDR2 ANQGSEA. This CDR3 has 13 amino acids. Trimming at V came to 6 bases and at J to 5 bases, leaving 7 bases not matched to a gene. CDR3 residues: CSVSGTEYQPQHF. CDR3 sequence (DNA): TGCAGCGTCTCCGGGACAGAGTATCAGCCCCAGCATTTT.

The chain couples TRBV7-6 to TRBJ2-1, with D tentatively TRBD1 (6 bases). The CDR3 has 17 amino acids. Germline V gene lookup returns CDR1 SGHVS and CDR2 FNYEAQ. The ends were cut back, 3 bases at V and 6 bases at J, with 21 bases in the middle. CDR3 DNA: TGTGCCAGCAGCTTTTTCAGAGGGAGACAGGCCTTCAATGAGCAGTTCTTC. This translates into CASSFFRGRQAFNEQFF.

The CDR3 region is CAWSTGYGYTF. In DNA form, the CDR3 reads TGTGCCTGGTCAACAGGGTATGGCTACACCTTC. V usage is TRBV30 and J usage is TRBJ1-2; possibly TRBD1 for D (6 bases). The V gene lost 5 bases and the J gene lost 5 bases, with 9 bases spanning the gap. CDR1 is GTSNPN, CDR2 SVGIG, per germline (reference sequence). This CDR3 is built from 11 residues.

The CDR3 DNA follows: TGTGCCAGCAGCGAAACGACAGGGGGGAACACCGGGGAGCTGTTTTTT. Residues: CASSETTGGNTGELFF. The chain carries TRBV9 and TRBJ2-2; 9 bases are shared with TRBD1. This CDR3 region has 16 residues. Germline-derived CDR1 and CDR2 are SGDLS and YYNGEE. J gave up 1 base and V 3 bases, and 4 bases lay outside the gene matches.

The V gene is TRBV10-2, the J gene TRBJ2-3; tentative D call: TRBD1 (6 bases). V was clipped by 6 bases and J by 0 bases, with 22 bases between them. CDR1 is WSHSY and CDR2 is SAAADI in the germline V gene. This CDR3 has 18 amino acids. The CDR3 reads CASRNLRGVFPSTDTQYF. The CDR3 bases are TGCGCCAGCAGGAACCTCAGGGGCGTTTTCCCTAGCACAGATACGCAGTATTTT.

This clone turned up a few times. The chain combines TRBV27 with TRBJ2-1; 8 nucleotides agree with TRBD2. The trim removed 4 bases at V and 5 bases at J, leaving 7 bases unmatched. This CDR3 comprises 15 residues. Germline CDR1 MNHEY, CDR2 SMNVEV (reference sequence). CDR3 amino acids: CASSWEAGVHNEQFF. CDR3 DNA: TGTGCCAGCAGTTGGGAAGCGGGAGTCCACAATGAGCAGTTCTTC.

The DNA for the CDR3 is TGTGCCAGCAGCTTATCATCCGGGAGGACCGGGTACGAGCAGTACTTC. Residues: CASSLSSGRTGYEQYF. This chain links TRBV7-2 with TRBJ2-7, with 7 bases identical to TRBD2. V trimming: 2 bases; J trimming: 4 bases; junction bases outside the gene matches: 11. The length of the CDR3 is 16 residues. Germline V gene lookup returns CDR1 SGHTA and CDR2 FQGNSA. Filled out from reference TRBV7-2 and TRBJ2-7, the complete variable domain reads GAGVSQSPSNKVTEKGKDVELRCDPISGHTALYWYRQSLGQGLEFLIYFQGNSAPDKSGLPSDRFSAERTGGSVSTLTIQRTQQEDSAVYLCASSLSSGRTGYEQYFGPGTRLTVT.

V and J are TRBV30 and TRBJ1-2; D not certain. V lost 4 bases and J 5 bases, leaving 20 bases between the germline ends. CDR1 GTSNPN and CDR2 SVGIG come from the germline V gene (reference sequence). This CDR3 contains 15 residues. CDR3 in amino acids: CAWTPSPVSLYGYTF. Written as DNA, the CDR3 is TGTGCCTGGACCCCGTCCCCCGTCAGTCTGTATGGCTACACCTTC.

A remark on this clone: One junction end disagrees with the germline gene, perhaps due to a read error. This sequence joins TRBV20-1 and TRBJ2-5; D ambiguous. The J call may be wrong; the DNA end is better matched by TRBJ2-7. This CDR3 comprises 11 residues. CDR1 and CDR2 from the germline V gene are DFQATT and SNEGSKA (reference sequence). This CDR3 reads CSAREVYEQYF. CDR3 bases: TGCAGTGCGAGAGAGGTCTACGAGCAGTACTTC.

The chain links TRBV10-2 to TRBJ1-1, with unresolved D. The CDR3 length is 13 residues. In germline, CDR1 is WSHSY, CDR2 SAAADI. Trimming pared 7 bases from V and 4 bases from J, leaving 13 bases between. DNA of the CDR3: TGCGCCAGCAATCGAGGGCCCGCCACTGAAGCTTTCTTT. This sequence encodes CASNRGPATEAFF.